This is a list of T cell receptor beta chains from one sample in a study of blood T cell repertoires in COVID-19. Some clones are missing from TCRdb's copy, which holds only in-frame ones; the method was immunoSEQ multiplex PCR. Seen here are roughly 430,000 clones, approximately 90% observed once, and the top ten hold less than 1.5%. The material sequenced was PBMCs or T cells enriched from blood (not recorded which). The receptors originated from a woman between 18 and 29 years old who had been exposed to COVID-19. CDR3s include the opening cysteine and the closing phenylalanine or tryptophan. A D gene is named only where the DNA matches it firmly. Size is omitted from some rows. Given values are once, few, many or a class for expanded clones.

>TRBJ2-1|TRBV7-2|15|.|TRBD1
CASSLGTGGFNEQFF
TGTGCCAGCAGCTTAGGGACAGGGGGCTTCAATGAGCAGTTCTTC
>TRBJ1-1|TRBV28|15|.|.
CASSFPGGENTEAFF
TGTGCCAGCAGTTTTCCGGGGGGGGAGAACACTGAAGCTTTCTTT
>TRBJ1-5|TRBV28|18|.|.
CASTHPPHQGYSNQPQHF
TGTGCCAGCACCCACCCCCCCCATCAGGGCTATAGCAATCAGCCCCAGCATTTT
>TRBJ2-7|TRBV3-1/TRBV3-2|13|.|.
CASSQVAQNEQYF
TGTGCCAGCAGCCAAGTTGCACAGAACGAGCAGTACTTC
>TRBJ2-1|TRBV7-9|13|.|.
CASSPQAGNEQFF
TGTGCCAGCAGCCCCCAGGCTGGGAATGAGCAGTTCTTC
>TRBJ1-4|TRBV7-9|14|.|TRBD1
CASSLRGQDEKLFF
TGTGCCAGCAGCTTAAGGGGGCAAGATGAAAAACTGTTTTTT
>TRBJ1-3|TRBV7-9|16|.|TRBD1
CASSFGQGLFGNTIYF
TGTGCCAGCAGCTTCGGACAGGGGCTCTTCGGAAACACCATATATTTT
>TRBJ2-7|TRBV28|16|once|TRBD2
CASSFVAGRVSYEQYF
TGTGCCAGCAGTTTCGTTGCAGGGAGGGTTTCCTACGAGCAGTACTTC
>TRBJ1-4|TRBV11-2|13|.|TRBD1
CASSSDRGEKLFF
TGTGCCAGCAGCTCGGACAGGGGCGAAAAACTGTTTTTT
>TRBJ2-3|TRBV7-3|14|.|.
CASSLILETDTQYF
TGTGCCAGCAGCTTAATACTAGAGACAGATACGCAGTATTTT
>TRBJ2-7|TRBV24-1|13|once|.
CATSENRDYEQYF
TGTGCCACCAGTGAAAACAGGGACTACGAGCAGTACTTC
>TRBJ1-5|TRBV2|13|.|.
CASTASGNKPQHF
TGTGCCAGCACAGCGTCAGGGAATAAGCCCCAGCATTTT
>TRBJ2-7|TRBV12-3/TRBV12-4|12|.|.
CASSFQGFEQYF
TGTGCCAGCAGTTTCCAGGGCTTCGAGCAGTACTTC
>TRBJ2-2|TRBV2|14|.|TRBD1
CASYGQGVAGELFF
TGTGCCAGCTATGGACAGGGGGTCGCCGGGGAGCTGTTTTTT
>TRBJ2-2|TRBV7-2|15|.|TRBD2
CASSRAGANTGELFF
TGTGCCAGCAGCCGCGCGGGGGCGAACACCGGGGAGCTGTTTTTT
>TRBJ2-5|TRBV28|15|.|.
CASSLNGGTVETQYF
TGTGCCAGCAGCCTAAATGGGGGGACAGTGGAGACCCAGTACTTC
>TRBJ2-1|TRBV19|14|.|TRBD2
CASSMSLAGNEQFF
TGTGCCAGTAGTATGAGCCTAGCGGGAAATGAGCAGTTCTTC
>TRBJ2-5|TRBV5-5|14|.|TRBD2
CASSPRRAGETQYF
TGTGCCAGCAGCCCACGGAGAGCGGGGGAGACCCAGTACTTC
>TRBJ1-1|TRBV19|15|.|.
CASSISGLVNTEAFF
TGTGCCAGTAGTATAAGCGGACTAGTGAACACTGAAGCTTTCTTT
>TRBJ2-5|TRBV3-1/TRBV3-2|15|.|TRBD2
CASSTPGGLGETQYF
TGTGCCAGCAGTACCCCGGGGGGGCTGGGGGAGACCCAGTACTTC
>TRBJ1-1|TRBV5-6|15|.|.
CASSLFDRTNTEAFF
TGTGCCAGCAGCTTGTTCGACAGAACGAACACTGAAGCTTTCTTT
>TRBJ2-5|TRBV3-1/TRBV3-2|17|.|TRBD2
CASSQVLGGGAGETQYF
TGTGCCAGCAGCCAAGTTTTGGGCGGGGGGGCAGGAGAGACCCAGTACTTC
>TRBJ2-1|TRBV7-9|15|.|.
CASSEPGDLYNEQFF
TGTGCCAGCAGCGAACCGGGGGACCTTTACAATGAGCAGTTCTTC
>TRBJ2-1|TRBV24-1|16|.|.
CATSDQTGGGYNEQFF
TGTGCCACCAGTGATCAGACCGGGGGAGGCTACAATGAGCAGTTCTTC
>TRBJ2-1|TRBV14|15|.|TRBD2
CASSQGTSPGDEQFF
TGTGCCAGCAGCCAAGGGACTAGCCCCGGAGATGAGCAGTTCTTC
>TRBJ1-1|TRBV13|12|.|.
CASSGGLWEAFF
TGTGCCAGCAGCGGCGGCTTATGGGAAGCTTTCTTT
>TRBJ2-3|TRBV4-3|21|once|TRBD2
CASSQGLTTSGGRGLADTQYF
TGCGCCAGCAGCCAAGGTCTGACGACTAGCGGGGGCCGCGGGCTTGCAGATACGCAGTATTTT
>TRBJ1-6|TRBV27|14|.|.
CASSLAGGNSPLHF
TGTGCCAGCAGTCTTGCGGGGGGGAATTCACCCCTCCACTTT
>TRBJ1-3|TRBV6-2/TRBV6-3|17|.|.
CASSYSSGHTSGNTIYF
TGTGCCAGCAGTTACTCGTCGGGACACACCTCTGGAAACACCATATATTTT
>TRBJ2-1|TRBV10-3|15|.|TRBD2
CAISDGGSSYNEQFF
TGTGCCATCAGTGACGGCGGGAGCTCCTACAATGAGCAGTTCTTC
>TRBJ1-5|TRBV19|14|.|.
CASSIEGGNQPQHF
TGTGCCAGTAGTATAGAGGGCGGGAATCAGCCCCAGCATTTT
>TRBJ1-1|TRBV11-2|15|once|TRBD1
CASSLQDRARTEAFF
TGTGCCAGCAGCTTACAGGACAGGGCTCGCACTGAAGCTTTCTTT
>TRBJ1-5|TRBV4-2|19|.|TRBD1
CASSQDKIETGGAGQPQHF
TGTGCCAGCAGCCAAGATAAAATCGAAACAGGGGGGGCCGGTCAGCCCCAGCATTTT
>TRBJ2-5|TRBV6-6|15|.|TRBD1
CASSYGTGGEETQYF
TGTGCCAGCAGTTACGGGACAGGGGGCGAAGAGACCCAGTACTTC
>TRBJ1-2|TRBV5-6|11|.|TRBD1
CASSRDSALHF
TGTGCCAGCAGCCGGGACAGTGCACTTCACTTC
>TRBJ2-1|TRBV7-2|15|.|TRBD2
CASSRTGGSYNEQFF
TGTGCCAGCAGCCGCACGGGGGGGTCCTACAATGAGCAGTTCTTC
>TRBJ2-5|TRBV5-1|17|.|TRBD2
CASTLAPSGGEGETQYF
TGCGCCAGCACCCTGGCCCCCAGCGGGGGGGAGGGGGAGACCCAGTACTTC
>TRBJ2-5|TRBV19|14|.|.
CASSRSGVQETQYF
TGTGCCAGTAGTAGGTCAGGGGTCCAAGAGACCCAGTACTTC
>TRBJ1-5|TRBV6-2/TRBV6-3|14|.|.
CASSYMSSNQPQHF
TGTGCCAGCAGTTATATGAGTAGCAATCAGCCCCAGCATTTT
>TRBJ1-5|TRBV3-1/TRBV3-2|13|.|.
CASSQGVSQPQHF
TGTGCCAGCAGCCAAGGCGTTTCTCAGCCCCAGCATTTT
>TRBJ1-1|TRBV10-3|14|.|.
CAISETTANTEAFF
TGTGCCATCAGTGAGACAACAGCGAACACTGAAGCTTTCTTT
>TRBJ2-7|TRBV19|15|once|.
CASSIGGTVIYEQYF
TGTGCCAGTAGTATCGGAGGGACGGTAATCTACGAGCAGTACTTC
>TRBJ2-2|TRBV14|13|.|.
CASSPTNTGELFF
TGTGCCAGCAGCCCTACGAACACCGGGGAGCTGTTTTTT
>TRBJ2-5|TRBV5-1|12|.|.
CASSFGQPRGYF
TGCGCCAGCAGCTTCGGGCAGCCAAGGGGGTACTTC
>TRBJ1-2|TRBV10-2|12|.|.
CASMKGDYGYTF
TGCGCCAGCATGAAGGGGGACTATGGCTACACCTTC
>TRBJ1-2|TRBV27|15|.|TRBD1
CASSLSPLRGQGYTF
TGTGCCAGCAGTTTATCGCCACTCAGGGGGCAAGGCTACACCTTC
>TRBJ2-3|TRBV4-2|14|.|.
CASSQGSSTDTQYF
TGTGCCAGCAGCCAAGGGAGTAGCACAGATACGCAGTATTTT
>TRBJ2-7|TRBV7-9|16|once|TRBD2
CASSSTKPGLAHEQYF
TGTGCCAGCAGCTCAACCAAACCGGGACTAGCCCACGAGCAGTACTTC
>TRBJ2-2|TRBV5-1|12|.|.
CATPEDTGELFF
TGCGCCACCCCAGAAGACACCGGGGAGCTGTTTTTT
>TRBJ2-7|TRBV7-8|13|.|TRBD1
CASSRTGNYEQYF
TGTGCCAGCAGCCGGACAGGCAACTACGAGCAGTACTTC
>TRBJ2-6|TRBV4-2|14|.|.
CASSATSGANVLTF
TGTGCCAGCAGCGCTACTTCTGGGGCCAACGTCCTGACTTTC
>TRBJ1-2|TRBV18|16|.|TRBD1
CASSHIQGTVNYGYTF
TGTGCCAGCTCACACATACAGGGGACGGTAAACTATGGCTACACCTTC
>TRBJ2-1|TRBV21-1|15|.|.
CASSKERTHNNEQFF
TGTGCCAGCAGCAAAGAACGGACACATAACAATGAGCAGTTCTTC
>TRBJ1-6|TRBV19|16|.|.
CASQGQGSTYNSPLHF
TGTGCCAGTCAAGGGCAGGGTAGCACCTATAATTCACCCCTCCACTTT
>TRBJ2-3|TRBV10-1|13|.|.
CASSVTSTDTQYF
TGCGCCAGCAGTGTGACTAGCACAGATACGCAGTATTTT